The 5 T cell receptor beta chains listed next were all sequenced from one sample in a study of T cell repertoires in cytomegalovirus infection. In TCRdb, the reads were re-called with MiXCR into one record per CDR3 protein. In the table there are under 850,000 distinct CDR3 sequences, roughly 36% of which are singletons. The source material was PBMCs. These receptors originate from a human donor in good health (CMV status not recorded). Some clones in this sample may be carry-over from other donors' samples.

The chain is built from TRBV12-3 or TRBV12-4 and TRBJ2-3; D may correspond to TRBD1 or TRBD2 (6 bases each). V lost 5 bases and J lost 2, with 14 bases in between. This CDR3 is built from 15 residues. The CDR3 DNA reads TGTGCCAGCAGTGGGGGCGCGGGACACACAGATACGCAGTATTTT. Translating it yields CASSGGAGHTDTQYF.

The chain has TRBV12-3 or TRBV12-4 and TRBJ1-2, with D tentatively TRBD1 (5 bases). V shed 7 bases and J shed 4 bases, with 10 bases lying between them. The CDR3 has 12 amino acids. DNA of the CDR3: TGTGCCAGCACCATCGGGGGCTATGGCTACACCTTC. Protein product: CASTIGGYGYTF.

This chain uses TRBV6-6 with TRBJ1-2; TRBD1 matches 9 bases. CDR3 size: 16 residues. After removal of 2 bases from V and 4 bases from J, the junction contained 8 bases not matched to a gene. Germline CDR1 reads MNHNY; CDR2 reads SVGAGI (reference sequence). Here the CDR3 reads CASSYRFPDRGYGYTF. In DNA form, the CDR3 reads TGTGCCAGCAGTTACCGATTTCCGGACAGGGGCTATGGCTACACCTTC.

This clonotype has a handful of counts. The chain is built from TRBV27 and TRBJ2-5; 11 bases match TRBD2. Germline values: CDR1 MNHEY, CDR2 SMNVEV (reference sequence). The CDR3 has 17 amino acids. Losses at the gene ends were 0 bases for V and 0 bases for J; bases not matched to a gene: 3. The CDR3 region has the DNA TGTGCCAGCAGTTTATCTCGACTAGCGGGATACCAAGAGACCCAGTACTTC. Protein product: CASSLSRLAGYQETQYF.

This clonotype was seen more than once but under ten times. The chain has TRBV7-3 and TRBJ2-3; 7 bases align to TRBD2. Trimming took 1 base from V and 2 from J; bases not matched to a gene: 3. Germline V gives CDR1 SGHTA, CDR2 FQGTGA. The CDR3 is 15 amino acids. In nucleotides, the CDR3 is TGTGCCAGCAGCTTAAGGGGAGGGTACACAGATACGCAGTATTTT. It codes for CASSLRGGYTDTQYF. The entire variable domain, with the rest obtained from reference TRBV7-3 and TRBJ2-3, is as follows: GAGVSQTPSNKVTEKGKYVELRCDPISGHTALYWYRQSLGQGPEFLIYFQGTGAADDSGLPNDRFFAVRPEGSVSTLKIQRTERGDSAVYLCASSLRGGYTDTQYFGPGTRLTVL.